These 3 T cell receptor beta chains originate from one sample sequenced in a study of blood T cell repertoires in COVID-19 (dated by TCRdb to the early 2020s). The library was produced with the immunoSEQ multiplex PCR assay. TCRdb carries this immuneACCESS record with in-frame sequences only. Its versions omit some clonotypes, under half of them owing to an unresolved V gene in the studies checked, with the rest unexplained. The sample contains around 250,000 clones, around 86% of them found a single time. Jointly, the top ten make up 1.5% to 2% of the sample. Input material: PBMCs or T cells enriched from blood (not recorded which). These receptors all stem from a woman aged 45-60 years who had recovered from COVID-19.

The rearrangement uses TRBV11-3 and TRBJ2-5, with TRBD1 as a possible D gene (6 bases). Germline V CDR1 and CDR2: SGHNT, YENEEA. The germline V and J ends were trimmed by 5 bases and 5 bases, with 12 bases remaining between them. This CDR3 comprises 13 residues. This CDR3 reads CASSPDRGETQYF. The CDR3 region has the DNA TGTGCCAGCAGCCCGGACAGAGGGGAGACCCAGTACTTC.

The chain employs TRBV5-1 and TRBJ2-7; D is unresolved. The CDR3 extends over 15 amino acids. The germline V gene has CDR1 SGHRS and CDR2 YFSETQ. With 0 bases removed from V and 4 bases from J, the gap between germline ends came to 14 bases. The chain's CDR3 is CASSLAPGARYEQYF. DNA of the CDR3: TGCGCCAGCAGCTTGGCCCCCGGAGCGCGGTACGAGCAGTACTTC.

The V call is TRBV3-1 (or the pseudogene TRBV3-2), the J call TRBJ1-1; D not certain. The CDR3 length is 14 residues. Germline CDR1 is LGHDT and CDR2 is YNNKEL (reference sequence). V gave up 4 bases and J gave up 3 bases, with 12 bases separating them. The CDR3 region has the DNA TGTGCCAGCAGCCTAGCGGGTGGGGACACTGAAGCTTTCTTT. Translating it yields CASSLAGGDTEAFF.